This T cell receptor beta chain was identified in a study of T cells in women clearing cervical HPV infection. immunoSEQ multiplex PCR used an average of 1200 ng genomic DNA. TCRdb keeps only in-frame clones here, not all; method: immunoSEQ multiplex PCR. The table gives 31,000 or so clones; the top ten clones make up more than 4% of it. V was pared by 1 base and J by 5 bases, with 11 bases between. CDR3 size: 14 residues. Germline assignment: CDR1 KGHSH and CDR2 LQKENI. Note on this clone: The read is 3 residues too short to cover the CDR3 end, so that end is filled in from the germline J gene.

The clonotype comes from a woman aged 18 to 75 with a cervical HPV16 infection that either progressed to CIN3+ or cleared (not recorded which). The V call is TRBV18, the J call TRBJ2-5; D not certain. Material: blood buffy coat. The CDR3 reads CASSPLRAAETQYF. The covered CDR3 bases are TGTGCCAGCTCACCACTAAGAGCCGCGGAGACC. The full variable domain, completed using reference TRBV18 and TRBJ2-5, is NAGVMQNPRHLVRRRGQEARLRCSPMKGHSHVYWYRQLPEEGLKFMVYLQKENIIDESGMPKERFSAEFPKEGPSILRIQQVVRGDSAAYFCASSPLRAAETQYFGPGTRLLVL.